The clone carrying this T cell receptor beta chain appeared a single time. This entry belongs to a study of cytomegalovirus exposure and HLA in healthy donors. The CDR3 covers 13 residues. V gave up 0 bases and J gave up 7 bases, with 9 bases separating them. Germline V gene sequence: CDR1 SEHNR, CDR2 FQNEAQ (reference sequence). PCR was performed using 60 Vbeta and 13 Jbeta primers. Clones were sequenced by immunoSEQ multiplex PCR, and TCRdb holds only the in-frame ones, with some missing. The sample carries around 280,000 clones, around 90% recorded once. The material sequenced was PBMCs. The TCR was taken from a woman aged 18-29 years in good health and CMV-seronegative. This chain connects TRBV7-9 to TRBJ1-1; D gene unclear. CDR3 amino acids: CASSLANNREAFF. CDR3 nucleotide sequence: TGTGCCAGCAGCTTAGCGAACAATCGTGAAGCTTTCTTT.